These T cell receptor beta chains were read from a single sample in a study of cytomegalovirus exposure and HLA in healthy donors. Sequenced by immunoSEQ multiplex PCR; TCRdb stores in-frame clones only, minus some. The sample includes fewer than 250,000 clones, around 87% of them seen just once. The specimen sequenced was PBMCs. Every receptor here comes from a woman aged 18-29 years in good health and CMV-seronegative. CDR3s include the opening cysteine and the closing phenylalanine or tryptophan.

TRBV5-6	TRBJ1-5	CASSLRGAGRQPQHF
TRBV5-1	TRBJ1-2	CASSFPGQGISGYTF
TRBV19	TRBJ1-5	CASIRTWESNQPQHF
TRBV19	TRBJ2-1	CASSGDGGGRDEQFF
TRBV7-9	TRBJ1-2	CSSSLLQGFRYTF
TRBV6-1	TRBJ2-2	CASSEKGRANGELFF
TRBV21-1	TRBJ1-2	CASSKEGQGGEGYTF
TRBV11-2	TRBJ2-7	CASSSSGTSGANTYEQYF
TRBV6-6	TRBJ1-5	CASTRRAGAEQPQHF
TRBV25-1	TRBJ1-1	CASNQGLGTEAFF
TRBV30	TRBJ1-5	CAWSDGTGINQPQHF
TRBV28	TRBJ2-7	CASSLGTSRYEQYF
TRBV11-3	TRBJ1-1	CASSVALRANTEAFF
TRBV6-5	TRBJ2-5	CASSYGLKETQYF
TRBV14	TRBJ1-1	CASSTPGQNTEAFF
TRBV6-5	TRBJ2-1	CASSLDESGINEQFF
TRBV6-5	TRBJ2-7	CASSYSEGGGNEQYF
TRBV6-5	TRBJ1-2	CASSYDPGNNYGYTF